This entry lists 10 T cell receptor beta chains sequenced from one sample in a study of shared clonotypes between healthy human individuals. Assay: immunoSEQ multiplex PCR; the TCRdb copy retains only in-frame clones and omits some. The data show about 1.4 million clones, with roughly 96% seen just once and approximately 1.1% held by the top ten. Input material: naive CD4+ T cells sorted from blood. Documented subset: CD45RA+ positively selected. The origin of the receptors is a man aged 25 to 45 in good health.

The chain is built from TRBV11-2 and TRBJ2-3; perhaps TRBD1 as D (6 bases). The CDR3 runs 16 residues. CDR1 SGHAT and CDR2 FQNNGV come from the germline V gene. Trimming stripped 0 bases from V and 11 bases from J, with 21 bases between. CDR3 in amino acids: CASSLDMGAVTFKQYF. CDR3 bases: TGTGCCAGCAGCTTAGATATGGGGGCCGTGACCTTCAAGCAGTATTTT.

This CDR3 reads CASSSTGLVGGYTF. The DNA of the CDR3 is TGTGCCAGCAGCTCGACAGGGTTGGTTGGTGGCTACACCTTC. The chain recombines TRBV5-4 with TRBJ1-2, with TRBD1 matching 7 bases. CDR1 SGHNT and CDR2 YYREEE come from the germline V gene (reference sequence). Trimming cost V 3 bases and J 7 bases; bases outside gene matches: 9. This CDR3 region has 14 residues.

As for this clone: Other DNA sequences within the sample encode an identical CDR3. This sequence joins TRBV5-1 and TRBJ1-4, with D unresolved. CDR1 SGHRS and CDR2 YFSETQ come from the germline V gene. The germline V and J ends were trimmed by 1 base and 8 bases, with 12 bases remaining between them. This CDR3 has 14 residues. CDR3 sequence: CASSLRADNEKLFF. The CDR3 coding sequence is TGCGCCAGCAGCTTGAGGGCAGATAACGAAAAACTGTTTTTT.

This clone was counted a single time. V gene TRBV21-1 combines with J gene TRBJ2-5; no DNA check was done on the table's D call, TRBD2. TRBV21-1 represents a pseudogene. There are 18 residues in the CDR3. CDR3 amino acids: CASSKVTSGAWGRETQYF. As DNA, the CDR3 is TGTGCCAGCAGCAAAGTAACTAGCGGAGCTTGGGGACGGGAGACCCAGTACTTC.

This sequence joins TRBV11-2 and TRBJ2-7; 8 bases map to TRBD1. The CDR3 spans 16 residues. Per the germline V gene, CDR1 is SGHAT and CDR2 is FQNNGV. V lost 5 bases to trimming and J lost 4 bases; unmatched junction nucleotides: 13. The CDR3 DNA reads TGTGCCAGCAGCCCACTTCCGGGACAGGCTTTTTACGAGCAGTACTTC. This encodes CASSPLPGQAFYEQYF.

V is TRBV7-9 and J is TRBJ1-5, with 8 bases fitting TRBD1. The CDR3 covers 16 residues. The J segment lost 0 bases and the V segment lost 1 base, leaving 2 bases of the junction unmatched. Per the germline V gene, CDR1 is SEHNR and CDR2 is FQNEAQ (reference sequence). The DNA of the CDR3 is TGTGCCAGCAGCTTAGGGACAGGGCGTAGCAATCAGCCCCAGCATTTT. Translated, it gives CASSLGTGRSNQPQHF.

The CDR3 nucleotides read TGTGCCAGCAGCTTACTGGTCCCTAGCGGGATTAGAAGCTACGAGCAGTACTTC. Amino acid sequence: CASSLLVPSGIRSYEQYF. J is TRBJ2-7 and V is TRBV7-2; 9 bases fit TRBD2. The CDR3 runs 18 residues. The germline CDR1 and CDR2 sequences are SGHTA and FQGNSA. V gave up 2 bases and J gave up 3 bases; unmatched junction bases: 14.

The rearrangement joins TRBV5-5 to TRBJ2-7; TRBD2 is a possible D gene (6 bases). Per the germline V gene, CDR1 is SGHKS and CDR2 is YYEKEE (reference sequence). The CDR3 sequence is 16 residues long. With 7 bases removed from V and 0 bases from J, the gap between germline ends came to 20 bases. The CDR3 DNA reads TGTGCCAGCTACAACGTTGGGGGGAGAAGCTCCTACGAGCAGTACTTC. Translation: CASYNVGGRSSYEQYF.

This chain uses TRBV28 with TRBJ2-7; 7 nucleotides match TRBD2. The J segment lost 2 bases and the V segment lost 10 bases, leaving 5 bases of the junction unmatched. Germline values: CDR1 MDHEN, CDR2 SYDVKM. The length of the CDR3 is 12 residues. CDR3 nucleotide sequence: TGTGCCACACTAGCGCACACCTACGAGCAGTACTTC. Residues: CATLAHTYEQYF. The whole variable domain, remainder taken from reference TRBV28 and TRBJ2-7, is DVKVTQSSRYLVKRTGEKVFLECVQDMDHENMFWYRQDPGLGLRLIYFSYDVKMKEKGDIPEGYSVSREKKERFSLILESASTNQTSMYLCATLAHTYEQYFGPGTRLTVT.

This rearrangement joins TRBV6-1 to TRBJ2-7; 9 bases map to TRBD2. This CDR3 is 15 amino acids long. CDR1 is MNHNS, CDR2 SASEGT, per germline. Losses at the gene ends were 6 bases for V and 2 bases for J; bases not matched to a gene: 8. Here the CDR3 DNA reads TGTGCCAGCAGCGCTATAGCGGGGGCCACCTACGAGCAGTACTTC. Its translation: CASSAIAGATYEQYF.